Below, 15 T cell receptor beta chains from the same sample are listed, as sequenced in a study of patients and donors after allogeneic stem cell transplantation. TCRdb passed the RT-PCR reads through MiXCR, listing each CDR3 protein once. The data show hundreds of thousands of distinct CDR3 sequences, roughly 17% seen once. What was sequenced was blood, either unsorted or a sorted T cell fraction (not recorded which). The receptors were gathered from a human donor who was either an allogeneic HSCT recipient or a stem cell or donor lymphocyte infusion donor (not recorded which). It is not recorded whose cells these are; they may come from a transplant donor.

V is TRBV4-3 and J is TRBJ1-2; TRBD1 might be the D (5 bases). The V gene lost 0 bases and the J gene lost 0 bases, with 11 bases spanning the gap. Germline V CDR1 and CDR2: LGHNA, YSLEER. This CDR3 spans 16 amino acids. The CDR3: CASSQDTRDPNYGYTF. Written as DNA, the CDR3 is TGCGCCAGCAGCCAAGATACGAGGGACCCTAACTATGGCTACACCTTC.

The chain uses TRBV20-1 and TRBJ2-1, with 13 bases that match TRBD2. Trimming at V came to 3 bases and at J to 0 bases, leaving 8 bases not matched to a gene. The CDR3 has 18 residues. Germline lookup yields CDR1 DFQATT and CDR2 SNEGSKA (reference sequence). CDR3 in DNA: TGCAGTGCTAGGTGGGGGACTAGCGGGAAGAGCTCCTACAATGAGCAGTTCTTC. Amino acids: CSARWGTSGKSSYNEQFF.

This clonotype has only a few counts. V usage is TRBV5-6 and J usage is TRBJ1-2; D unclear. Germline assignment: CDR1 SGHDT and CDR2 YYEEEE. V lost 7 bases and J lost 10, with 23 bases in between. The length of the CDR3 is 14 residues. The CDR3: CASYPGSNLRDYTF. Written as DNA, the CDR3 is TGTGCCAGCTACCCCGGATCCAACCTAAGAGACTACACCTTC. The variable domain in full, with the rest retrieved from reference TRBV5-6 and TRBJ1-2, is DAGVTQSPTHLIKTRGQQVTLRCSPKSGHDTVSWYQQALGQGPQFIFQYYEEEERQRGNFPDRFSGHQFPNYSSELNVNALLLGDSALYLCASYPGSNLRDYTFGSGTRLTVV.

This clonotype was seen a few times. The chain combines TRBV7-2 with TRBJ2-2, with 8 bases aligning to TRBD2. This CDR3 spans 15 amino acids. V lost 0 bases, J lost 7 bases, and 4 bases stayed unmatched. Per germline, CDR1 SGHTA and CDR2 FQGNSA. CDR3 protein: CASSLAPGGVGELFF. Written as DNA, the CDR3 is TGTGCCAGCAGCTTAGCGCCGGGGGGGGTCGGGGAGCTGTTTTTT.

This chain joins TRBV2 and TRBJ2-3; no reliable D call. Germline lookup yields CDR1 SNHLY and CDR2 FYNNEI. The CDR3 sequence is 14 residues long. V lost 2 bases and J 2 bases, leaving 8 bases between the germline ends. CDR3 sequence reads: CASSENPATDTQYF. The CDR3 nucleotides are TGTGCCAGCAGTGAAAATCCCGCCACAGATACGCAGTATTTT.

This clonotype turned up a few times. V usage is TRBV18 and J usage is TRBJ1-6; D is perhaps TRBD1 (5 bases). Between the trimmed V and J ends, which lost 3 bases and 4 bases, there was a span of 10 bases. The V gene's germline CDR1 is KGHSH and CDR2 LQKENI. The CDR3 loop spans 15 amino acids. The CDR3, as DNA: TGTGCCAGCTCACCTAGGGACCTGTATAATTCACCCCTCCACTTT. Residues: CASSPRDLYNSPLHF.

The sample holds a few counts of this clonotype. Here the CDR3 reads CASSQRLAGPSKQFF. For the CDR3, the DNA is TGTGCCAGCAGCCAAAGACTAGCGGGGCCGAGTAAGCAGTTCTTC. This chain uses TRBV4-2 with TRBJ2-1; 11 bases align to TRBD2. The CDR3 runs to 15 residues. The J segment lost 11 bases and the V segment lost 2 bases, leaving 8 bases of the junction unmatched. Germline CDR1 LGHNA, CDR2 YNFKEQ.

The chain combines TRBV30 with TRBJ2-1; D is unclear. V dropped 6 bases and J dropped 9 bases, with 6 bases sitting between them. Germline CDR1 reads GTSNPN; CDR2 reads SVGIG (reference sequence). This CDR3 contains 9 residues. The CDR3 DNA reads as TGTGCCTGTGGCGGTGAGCAGTTCTTC. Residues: CACGGEQFF.

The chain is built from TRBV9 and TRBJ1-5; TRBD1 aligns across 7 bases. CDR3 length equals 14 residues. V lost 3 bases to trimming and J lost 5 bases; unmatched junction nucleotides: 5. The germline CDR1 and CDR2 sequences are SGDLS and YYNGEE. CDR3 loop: CASSATGRDQPQHF. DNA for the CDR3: TGTGCCAGCAGCGCGACAGGGAGAGATCAGCCCCAGCATTTT. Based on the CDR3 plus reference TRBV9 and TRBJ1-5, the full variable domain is DSGVTQTPKHLITATGQRVTLRCSPRSGDLSVYWYQQSLDQGLQFLIQYYNGEERAKGNILERFSAQQFPDLHSELNLSSLELGDSALYFCASSATGRDQPQHFGDGTRLSIL.

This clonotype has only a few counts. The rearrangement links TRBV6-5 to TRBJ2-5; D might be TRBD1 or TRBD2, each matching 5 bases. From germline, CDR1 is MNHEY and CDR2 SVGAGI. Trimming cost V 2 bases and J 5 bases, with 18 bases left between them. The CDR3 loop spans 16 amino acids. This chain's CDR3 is CASSYNTQMGRETQYF. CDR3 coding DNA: TGTGCCAGCAGTTACAATACACAGATGGGACGGGAGACCCAGTACTTC.

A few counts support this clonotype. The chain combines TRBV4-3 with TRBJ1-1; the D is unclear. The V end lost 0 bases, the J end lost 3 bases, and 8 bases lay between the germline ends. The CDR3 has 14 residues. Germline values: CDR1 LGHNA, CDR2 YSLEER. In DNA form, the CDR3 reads TGCGCCAGCAGCCAAGAAGGTATACACACTGAAGCTTTCTTT. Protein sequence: CASSQEGIHTEAFF.

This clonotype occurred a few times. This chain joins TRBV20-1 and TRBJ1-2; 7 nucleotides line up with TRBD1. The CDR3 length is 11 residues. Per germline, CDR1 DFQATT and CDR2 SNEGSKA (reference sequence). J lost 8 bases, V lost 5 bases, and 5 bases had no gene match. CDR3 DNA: TGCAGTGCTGACAGGGTTTCGGGCTACACCTTC. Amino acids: CSADRVSGYTF.

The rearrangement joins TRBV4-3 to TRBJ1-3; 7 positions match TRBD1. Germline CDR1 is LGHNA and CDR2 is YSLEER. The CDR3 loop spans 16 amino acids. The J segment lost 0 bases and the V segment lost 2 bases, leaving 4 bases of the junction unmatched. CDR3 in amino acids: CASSQLDRDSGNTIYF. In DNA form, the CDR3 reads TGCGCCAGCAGCCAATTAGACAGGGACTCTGGAAACACCATATATTTT.

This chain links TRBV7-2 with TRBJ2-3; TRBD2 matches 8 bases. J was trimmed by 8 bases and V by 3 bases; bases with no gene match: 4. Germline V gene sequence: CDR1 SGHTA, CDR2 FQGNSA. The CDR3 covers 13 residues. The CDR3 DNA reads TGTGCCAGCAGCTTCAGCGGGAGAGGTACGCAGTATTTT. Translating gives CASSFSGRGTQYF.

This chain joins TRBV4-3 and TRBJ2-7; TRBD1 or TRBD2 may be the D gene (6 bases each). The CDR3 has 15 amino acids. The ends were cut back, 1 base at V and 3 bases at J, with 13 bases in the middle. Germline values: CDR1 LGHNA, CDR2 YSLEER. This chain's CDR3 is CASSQGPGANYEQYF. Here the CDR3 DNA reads TGCGCCAGCAGCCAAGGTCCGGGGGCAAACTACGAGCAGTACTTC.